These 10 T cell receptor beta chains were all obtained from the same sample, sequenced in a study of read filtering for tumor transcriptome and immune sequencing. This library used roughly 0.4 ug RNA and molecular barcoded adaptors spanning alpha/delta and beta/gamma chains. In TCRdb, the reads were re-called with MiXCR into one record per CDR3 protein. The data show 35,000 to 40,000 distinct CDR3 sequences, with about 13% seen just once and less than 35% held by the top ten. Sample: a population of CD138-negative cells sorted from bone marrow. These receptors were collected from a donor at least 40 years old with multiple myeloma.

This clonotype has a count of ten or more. CDR3 sequence (DNA): TGTGCCATCGCATTAAGCGGGATGTCGTACAATGAGCAGTTCTTC. Its protein is CAIALSGMSYNEQFF. The genes are TRBV10-3 and TRBJ2-1, with TRBD2 identical over 7 bases. The CDR3 consists of 15 residues. The V segment lost 8 bases and the J segment 4 bases; nucleotides outside the gene matches: 11. The germline V gene encodes CDR1 ENHRY and CDR2 SYGVKD.

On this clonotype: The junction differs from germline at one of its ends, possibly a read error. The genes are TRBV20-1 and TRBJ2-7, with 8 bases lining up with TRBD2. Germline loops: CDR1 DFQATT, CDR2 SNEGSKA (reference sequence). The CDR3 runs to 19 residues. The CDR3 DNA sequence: TGCAGTGCCAGAGATCGCGGGACTAGATCGGGTCCAAGTTCCTACGAGCAGTGCTTC. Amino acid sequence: CSARDRGTRSGPSSYEQCF.

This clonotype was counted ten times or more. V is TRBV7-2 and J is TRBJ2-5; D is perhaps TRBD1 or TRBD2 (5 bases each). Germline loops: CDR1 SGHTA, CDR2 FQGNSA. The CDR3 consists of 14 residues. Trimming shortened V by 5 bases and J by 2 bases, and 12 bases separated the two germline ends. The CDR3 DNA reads TGTGCCAGCAGCACCCGGGACCAACAAGAGACCCAGTACTTC. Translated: CASSTRDQQETQYF.

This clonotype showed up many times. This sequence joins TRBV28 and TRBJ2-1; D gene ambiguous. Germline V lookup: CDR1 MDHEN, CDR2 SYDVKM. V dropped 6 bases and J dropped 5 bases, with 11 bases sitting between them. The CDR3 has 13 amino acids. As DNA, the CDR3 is TGTGCCAGCAGCCGACCGGACGACAATGAGCAGTTCTTC. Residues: CASSRPDDNEQFF.

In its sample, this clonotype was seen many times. This CDR3 reads CASSDLSTGVETQYF. CDR3 DNA sequence: TGTGCCAGCAGTGACTTGTCGACAGGGGTAGAGACCCAGTACTTC. The chain recombines TRBV6-5 with TRBJ2-5; the match to TRBD1 covers 8 bases. This CDR3 is 15 amino acids long. Looked up from germline, CDR1 is MNHEY and CDR2 is SVGAGI. J lost 4 bases, V lost 5 bases, and 9 bases had no gene match.

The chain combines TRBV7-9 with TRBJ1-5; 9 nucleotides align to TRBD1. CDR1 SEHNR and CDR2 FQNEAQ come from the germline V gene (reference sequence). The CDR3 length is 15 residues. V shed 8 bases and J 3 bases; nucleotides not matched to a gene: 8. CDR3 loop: CASGKGQGINQPQHF. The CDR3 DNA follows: TGTGCCAGCGGGAAAGGACAGGGGATCAATCAGCCCCAGCATTTT.

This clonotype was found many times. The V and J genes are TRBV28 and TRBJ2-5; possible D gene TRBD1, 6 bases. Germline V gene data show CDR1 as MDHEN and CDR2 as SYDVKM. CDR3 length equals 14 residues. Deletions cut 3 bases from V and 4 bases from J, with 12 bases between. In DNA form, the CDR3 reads TGTGCCAGCAGTTTCCTTACAGGGCGAGAGACCCAGTACTTC. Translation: CASSFLTGRETQYF.

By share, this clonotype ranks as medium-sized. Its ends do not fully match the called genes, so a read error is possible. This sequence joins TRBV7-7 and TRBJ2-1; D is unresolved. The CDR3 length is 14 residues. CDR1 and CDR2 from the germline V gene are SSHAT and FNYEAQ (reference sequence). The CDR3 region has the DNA TGTGCTAGCAGCTTATACGAAGCAGACAATGAGCAGTTCTTC. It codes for CASSLYEADNEQFF.

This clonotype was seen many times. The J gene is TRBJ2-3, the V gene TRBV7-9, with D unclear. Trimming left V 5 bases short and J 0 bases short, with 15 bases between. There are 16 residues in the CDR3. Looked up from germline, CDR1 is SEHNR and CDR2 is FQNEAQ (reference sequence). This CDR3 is CASSPPVRSSTDTQYF. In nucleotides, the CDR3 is TGTGCCAGCAGCCCCCCCGTGCGGTCTAGCACAGATACGCAGTATTTT.

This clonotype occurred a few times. CDR3 sequence (DNA): TGTGCCAGTAGTATCTCCGGGACTCTCCAAGAGACCCAGTACTTC. Its translation is CASSISGTLQETQYF. The chain is built from TRBV19 and TRBJ2-5; a possible D gene is TRBD2 (6 bases). Germline CDR1 LNHDA, CDR2 SQIVND (reference sequence). V dropped 3 bases and J dropped 1 base, with 12 bases sitting between them. The CDR3 length is 15 residues.